This TCR beta chain is from a study of identical twins. This clonotype was picked up a small number of times. Germline CDR1 and CDR2: LNHNV and YYDKDF (reference sequence). The length of the CDR3 is 15 residues. Trimming cost V 1 base and J 3 bases; bases outside gene matches: 3. TCRdb recomputed calls from the 5' RACE reads with MiXCR, one row per CDR3 protein. Of some 790,000 distinct CDR3 sequences in the sample, about 20% are singletons; the top ten hold roughly 14%. A further study also used this sample, focusing on T cells expressing NK-cell markers.

Specimen: PBMCs. The TCR originated in a woman in her late teens or twenties in good health. The rearrangement links TRBV15 to TRBJ2-1; 7 bases map to TRBD2. The chain's CDR3 is CATSRVGGSYNEQFF. The DNA for the CDR3 is TGTGCCACCAGCAGAGTTGGCGGGAGCTACAATGAGCAGTTCTTC.